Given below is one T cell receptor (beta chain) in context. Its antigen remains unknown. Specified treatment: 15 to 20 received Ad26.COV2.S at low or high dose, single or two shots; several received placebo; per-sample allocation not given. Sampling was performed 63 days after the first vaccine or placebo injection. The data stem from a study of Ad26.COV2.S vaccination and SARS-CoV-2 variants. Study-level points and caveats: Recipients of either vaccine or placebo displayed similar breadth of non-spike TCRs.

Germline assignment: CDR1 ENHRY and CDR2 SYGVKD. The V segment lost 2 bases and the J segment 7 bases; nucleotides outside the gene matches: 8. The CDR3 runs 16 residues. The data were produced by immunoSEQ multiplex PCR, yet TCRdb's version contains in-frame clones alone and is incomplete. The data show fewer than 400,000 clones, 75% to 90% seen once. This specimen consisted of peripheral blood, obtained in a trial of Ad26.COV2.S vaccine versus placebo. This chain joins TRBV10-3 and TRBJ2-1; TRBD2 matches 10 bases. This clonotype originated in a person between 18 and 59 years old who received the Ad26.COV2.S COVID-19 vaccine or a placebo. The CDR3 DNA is TGTGCCATCAGTGAGGGTAGTCTAGCGGGAGTAAATGAGCAGTTCTTC. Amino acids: CAISEGSLAGVNEQFF.